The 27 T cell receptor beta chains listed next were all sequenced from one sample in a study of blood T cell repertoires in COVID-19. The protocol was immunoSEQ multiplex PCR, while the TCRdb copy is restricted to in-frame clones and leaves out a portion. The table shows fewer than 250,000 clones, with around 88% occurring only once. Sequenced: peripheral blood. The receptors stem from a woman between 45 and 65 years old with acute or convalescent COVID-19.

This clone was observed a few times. CDR3 coding DNA: TGTGCCAGCAGTTTATCTCGGGACAGGGCTAGAGATACGCAGTATTTT. Amino acids: CASSLSRDRARDTQYF. The chain carries TRBV27 and TRBJ2-3, with 9 bases aligning to TRBD1. V was pared by 0 bases and J by 5 bases, with 6 bases of the junction left unmatched. CDR1 MNHEY and CDR2 SMNVEV come from the germline V gene (reference sequence). The CDR3 runs 16 residues.

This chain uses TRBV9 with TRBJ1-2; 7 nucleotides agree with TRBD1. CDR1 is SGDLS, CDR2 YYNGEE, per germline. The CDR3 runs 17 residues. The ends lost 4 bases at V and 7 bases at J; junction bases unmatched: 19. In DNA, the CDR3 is TGTGCCAGCAGCCCGCGGCCACCGGGACAGACCCTAGGTGGCTACACCTTC. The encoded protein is CASSPRPPGQTLGGYTF.

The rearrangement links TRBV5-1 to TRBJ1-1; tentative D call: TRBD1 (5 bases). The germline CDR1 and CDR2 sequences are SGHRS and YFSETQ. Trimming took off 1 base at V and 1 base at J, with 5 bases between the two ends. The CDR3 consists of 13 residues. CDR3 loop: CASSLTGNTEAFF. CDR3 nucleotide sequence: TGCGCCAGCAGCTTGACAGGGAACACTGAAGCTTTCTTT.

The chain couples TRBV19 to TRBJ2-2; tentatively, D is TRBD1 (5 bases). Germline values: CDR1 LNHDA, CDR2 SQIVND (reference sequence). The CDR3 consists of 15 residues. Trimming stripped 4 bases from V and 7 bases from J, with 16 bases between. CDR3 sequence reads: CASSTALTGGGELFF. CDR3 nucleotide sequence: TGTGCCAGTAGTACCGCCCTCACAGGCGGCGGGGAGCTGTTTTTT.

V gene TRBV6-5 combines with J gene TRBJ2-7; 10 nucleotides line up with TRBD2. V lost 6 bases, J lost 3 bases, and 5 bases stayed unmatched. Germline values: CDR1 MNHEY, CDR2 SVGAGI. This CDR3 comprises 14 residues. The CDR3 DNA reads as TGTGCCAGCAGAGTAGCGGGAGGTCACTACGAGCAGTACTTC. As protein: CASRVAGGHYEQYF.

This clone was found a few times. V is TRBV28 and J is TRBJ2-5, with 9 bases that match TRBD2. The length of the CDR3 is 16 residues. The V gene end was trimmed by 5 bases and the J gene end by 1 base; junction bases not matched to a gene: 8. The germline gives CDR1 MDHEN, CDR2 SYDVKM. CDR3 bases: TGTGCCAGCAGTACCATAGCGGGAGTCCCCCAAGAGACCCAGTACTTC. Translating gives CASSTIAGVPQETQYF.

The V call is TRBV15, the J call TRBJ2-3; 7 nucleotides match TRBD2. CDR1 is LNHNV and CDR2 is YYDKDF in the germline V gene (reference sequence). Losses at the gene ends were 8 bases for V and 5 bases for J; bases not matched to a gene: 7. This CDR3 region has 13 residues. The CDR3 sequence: CATASGRGDTQYF. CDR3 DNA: TGTGCCACCGCTAGCGGAAGGGGAGATACGCAGTATTTT.

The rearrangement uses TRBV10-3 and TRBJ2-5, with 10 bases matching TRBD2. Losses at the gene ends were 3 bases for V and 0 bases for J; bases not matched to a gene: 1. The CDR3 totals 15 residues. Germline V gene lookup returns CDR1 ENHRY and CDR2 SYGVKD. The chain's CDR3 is CAISDLAGDQETQYF. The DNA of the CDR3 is TGTGCCATCAGTGATCTAGCGGGGGACCAAGAGACCCAGTACTTC.

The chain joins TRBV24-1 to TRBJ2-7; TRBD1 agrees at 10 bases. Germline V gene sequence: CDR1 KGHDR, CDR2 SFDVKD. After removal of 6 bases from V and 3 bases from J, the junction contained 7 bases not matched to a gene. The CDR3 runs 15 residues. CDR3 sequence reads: CATSTPGQGFYEQYF. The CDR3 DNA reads TGTGCCACCAGTACTCCGGGACAGGGGTTCTACGAGCAGTACTTC.

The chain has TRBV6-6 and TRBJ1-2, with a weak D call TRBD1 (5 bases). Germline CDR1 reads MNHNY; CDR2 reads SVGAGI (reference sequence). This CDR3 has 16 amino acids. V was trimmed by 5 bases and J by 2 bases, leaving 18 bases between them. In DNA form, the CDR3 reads TGTGCCAGCAGTCGATCGACAGTGGATGGGAACTATGGCTACACCTTC. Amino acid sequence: CASSRSTVDGNYGYTF.

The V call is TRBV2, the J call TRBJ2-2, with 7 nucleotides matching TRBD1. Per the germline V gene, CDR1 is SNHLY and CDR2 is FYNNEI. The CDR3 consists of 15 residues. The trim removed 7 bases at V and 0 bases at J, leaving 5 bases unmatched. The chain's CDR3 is CASTRQGPNTGELFF. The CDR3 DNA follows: TGTGCCAGCACTAGACAGGGCCCGAACACCGGGGAGCTGTTTTTT. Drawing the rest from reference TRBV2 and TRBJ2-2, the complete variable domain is EPEVTQTPSHQVTQMGQEVILRCVPISNHLYFYWYRQILGQKVEFLVSFYNNEISEKSEIFDDQFSVERPDGSNFTLKIRSTKLEDSAMYFCASTRQGPNTGELFFGEGSRLTVL.

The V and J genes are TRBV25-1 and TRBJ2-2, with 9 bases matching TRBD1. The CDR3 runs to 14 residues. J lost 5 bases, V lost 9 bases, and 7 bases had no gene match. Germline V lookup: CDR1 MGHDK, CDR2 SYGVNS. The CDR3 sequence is CASKPGTGTGELFF. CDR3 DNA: TGTGCCAGTAAACCAGGGACAGGGACCGGGGAGCTGTTTTTT.

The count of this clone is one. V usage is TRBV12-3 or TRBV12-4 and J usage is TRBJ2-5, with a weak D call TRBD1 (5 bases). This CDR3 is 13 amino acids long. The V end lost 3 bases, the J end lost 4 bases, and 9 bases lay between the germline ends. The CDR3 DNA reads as TGTGCCAGCAGTTTTGTCCAGGGAGAGACCCAGTACTTC. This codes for CASSFVQGETQYF.

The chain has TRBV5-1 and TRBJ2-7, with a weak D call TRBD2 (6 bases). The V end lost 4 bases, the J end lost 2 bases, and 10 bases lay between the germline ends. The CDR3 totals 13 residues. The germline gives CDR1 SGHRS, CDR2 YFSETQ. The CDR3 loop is CASSRRGPYEQYF. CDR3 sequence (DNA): TGCGCCAGCAGCCGGAGGGGCCCCTACGAGCAGTACTTC.

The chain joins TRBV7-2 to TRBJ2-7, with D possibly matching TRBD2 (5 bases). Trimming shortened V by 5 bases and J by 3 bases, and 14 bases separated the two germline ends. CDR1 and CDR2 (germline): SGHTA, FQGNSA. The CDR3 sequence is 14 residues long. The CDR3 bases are TGTGCCAGCAGCACCTACGACTACGACTACGAGCAGTACTTC. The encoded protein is CASSTYDYDYEQYF.

This CDR3 is CASSRSLVLRSDTQYF. The CDR3 DNA reads TGTGCCAGCAGCCGATCACTTGTGTTGAGGTCAGATACGCAGTATTTT. The rearrangement links TRBV5-5 to TRBJ2-3; D gene ambiguous. Deletions cut 4 bases from V and 4 bases from J, with 19 bases between. Germline CDR1 is SGHKS and CDR2 is YYEKEE (reference sequence). The CDR3 sequence is 16 residues long.

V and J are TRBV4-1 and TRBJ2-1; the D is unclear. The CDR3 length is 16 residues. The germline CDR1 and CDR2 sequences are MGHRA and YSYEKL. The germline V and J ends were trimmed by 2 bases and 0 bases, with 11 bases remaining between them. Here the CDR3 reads CASSQTQRSSYNEQFF. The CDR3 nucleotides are TGCGCCAGCAGCCAAACCCAGAGGAGCTCCTACAATGAGCAGTTCTTC.

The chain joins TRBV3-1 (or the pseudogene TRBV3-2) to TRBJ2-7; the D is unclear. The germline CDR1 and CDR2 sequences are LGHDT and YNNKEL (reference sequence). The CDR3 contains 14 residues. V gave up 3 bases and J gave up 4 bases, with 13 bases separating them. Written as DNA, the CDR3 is TGTGCCAGCAGCCACGGTTCCGTCCTTTACGAGCAGTACTTC. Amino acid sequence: CASSHGSVLYEQYF.

CDR3 loop: CASTPGGNYEQYF. CDR3 nucleotides: TGTGCCAGCACCCCGGGGGGGAACTACGAGCAGTACTTC. This sequence joins TRBV28 and TRBJ2-7; TRBD2 agrees at 8 bases. The CDR3 consists of 13 residues. With 7 bases clipped from V and 3 bases from J, the junction kept 5 bases outside the gene matches. In germline, CDR1 is MDHEN, CDR2 SYDVKM.

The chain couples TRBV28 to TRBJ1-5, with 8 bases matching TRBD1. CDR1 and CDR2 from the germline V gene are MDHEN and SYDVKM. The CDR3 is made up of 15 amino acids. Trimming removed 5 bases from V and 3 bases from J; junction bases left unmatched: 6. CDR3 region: CASSGRTGINQPQHF. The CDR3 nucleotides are TGTGCCAGCAGTGGACGGACAGGGATCAATCAGCCCCAGCATTTT.

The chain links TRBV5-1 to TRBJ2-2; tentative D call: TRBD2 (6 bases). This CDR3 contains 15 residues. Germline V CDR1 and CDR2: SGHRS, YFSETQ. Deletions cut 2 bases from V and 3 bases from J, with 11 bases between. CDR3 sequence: CASSFGGVHTGELFF. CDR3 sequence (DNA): TGCGCCAGCAGCTTCGGGGGAGTTCACACCGGGGAGCTGTTTTTT.

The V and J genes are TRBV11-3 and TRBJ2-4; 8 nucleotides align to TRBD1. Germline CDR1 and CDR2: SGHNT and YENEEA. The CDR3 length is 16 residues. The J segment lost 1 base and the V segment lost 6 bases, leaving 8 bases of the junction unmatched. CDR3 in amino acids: CASSRTGGWAKNIQYF. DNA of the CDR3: TGTGCCAGCAGTCGAACAGGGGGGTGGGCCAAAAACATTCAGTACTTC.

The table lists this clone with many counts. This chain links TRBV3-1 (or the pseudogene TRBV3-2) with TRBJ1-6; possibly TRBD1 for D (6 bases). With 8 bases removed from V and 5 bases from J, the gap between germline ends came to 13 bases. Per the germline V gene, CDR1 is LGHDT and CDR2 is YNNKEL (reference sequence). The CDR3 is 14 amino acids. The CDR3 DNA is TGTGCCAGCGGGAACAGGGCTAATAATTCACCCCTCCACTTT. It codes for CASGNRANNSPLHF.

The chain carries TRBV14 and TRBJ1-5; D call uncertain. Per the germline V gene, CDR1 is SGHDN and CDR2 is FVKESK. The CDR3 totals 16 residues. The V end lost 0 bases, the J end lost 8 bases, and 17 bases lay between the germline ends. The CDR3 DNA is TGTGCCAGCAGCCAAGATAAGCTCGGCGTCGGGGAGCCCCAGCATTTT. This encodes CASSQDKLGVGEPQHF.

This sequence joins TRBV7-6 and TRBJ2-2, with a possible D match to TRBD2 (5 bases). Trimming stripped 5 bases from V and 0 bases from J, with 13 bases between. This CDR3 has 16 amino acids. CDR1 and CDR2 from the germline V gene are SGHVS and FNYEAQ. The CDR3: CASSQRGFTNTGELFF. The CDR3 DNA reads TGTGCCAGCAGCCAGAGAGGGTTCACGAACACCGGGGAGCTGTTTTTT. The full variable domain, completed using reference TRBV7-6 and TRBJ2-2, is GAGVSQSPRYKVTKRGQDVALRCDPISGHVSLYWYRQALGQGPEFLTYFNYEAQQDKSGLPNDRFSAERPEGSISTLTIQRTEQRDSAMYRCASSQRGFTNTGELFFGEGSRLTVL.

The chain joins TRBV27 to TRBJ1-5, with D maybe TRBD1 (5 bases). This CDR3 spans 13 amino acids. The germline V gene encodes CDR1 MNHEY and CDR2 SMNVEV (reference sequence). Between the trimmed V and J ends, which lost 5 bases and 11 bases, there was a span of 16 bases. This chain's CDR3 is CASSLGGSLAQHF. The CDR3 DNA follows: TGTGCCAGCAGTCTCGGGGGTTCATTGGCCCAGCATTTT.

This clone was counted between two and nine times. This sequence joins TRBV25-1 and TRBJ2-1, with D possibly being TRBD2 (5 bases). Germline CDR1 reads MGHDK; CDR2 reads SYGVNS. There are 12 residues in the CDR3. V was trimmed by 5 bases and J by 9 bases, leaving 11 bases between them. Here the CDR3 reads CASSKAGLEQFF. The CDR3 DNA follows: TGTGCCAGCAGTAAGGCGGGCCTTGAGCAGTTCTTC.